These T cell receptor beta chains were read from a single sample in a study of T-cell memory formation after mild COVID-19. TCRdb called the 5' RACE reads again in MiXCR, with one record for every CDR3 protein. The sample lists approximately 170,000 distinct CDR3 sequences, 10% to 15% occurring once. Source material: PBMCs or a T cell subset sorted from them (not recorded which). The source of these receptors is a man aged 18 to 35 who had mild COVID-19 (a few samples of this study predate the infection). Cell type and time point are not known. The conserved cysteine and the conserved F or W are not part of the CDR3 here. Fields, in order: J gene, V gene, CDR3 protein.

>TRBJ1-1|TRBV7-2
ASSNKQGADEAF
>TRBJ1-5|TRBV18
ASSLQRNQPQH
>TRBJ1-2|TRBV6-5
ASSYLANYGYT
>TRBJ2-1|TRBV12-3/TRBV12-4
ASSLRADEQF
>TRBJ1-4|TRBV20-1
SARVGGREKLF
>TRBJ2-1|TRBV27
ASSLRGSWNEQF
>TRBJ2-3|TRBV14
ASSQGQLTDTQY
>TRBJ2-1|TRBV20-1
SAPGLAGSEQF
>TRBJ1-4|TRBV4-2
ASSQDIIGQGNEKLF
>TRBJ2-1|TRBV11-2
ASSLGSGTYGNEQF
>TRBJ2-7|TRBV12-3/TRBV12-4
ASSTRREQY
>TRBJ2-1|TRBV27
ASSSAGTGGNEQF
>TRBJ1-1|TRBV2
ASSEGQGITEAF
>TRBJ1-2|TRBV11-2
ASSRTTARRGYT
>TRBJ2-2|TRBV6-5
ASSYGPSPNTGELF
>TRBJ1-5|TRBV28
ASSFPGDRPNQPQH
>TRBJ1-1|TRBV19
ASIGTGSRVSGGAF
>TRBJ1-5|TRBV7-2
ASSLAAQINQPQH
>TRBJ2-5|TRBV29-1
SVVFPARGGETQY
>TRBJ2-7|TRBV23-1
ASSQSSSLRSYEQY
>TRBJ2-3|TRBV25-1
ASSEDLGTPTDTQY
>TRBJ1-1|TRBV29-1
SYASVNTEAF
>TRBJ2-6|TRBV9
ASSPLDPRSGANVLT
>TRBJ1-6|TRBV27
ASTTAVNSPLH
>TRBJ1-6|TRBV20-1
SARKGTGDSPLH
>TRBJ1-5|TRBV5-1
ASSLGNRKDSSSNQPQH
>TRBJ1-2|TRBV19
ASSIRTGGVYGYT
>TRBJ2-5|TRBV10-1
ASSGGGVETQY
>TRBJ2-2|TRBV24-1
ATGQTVRSGELF
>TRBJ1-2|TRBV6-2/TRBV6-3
ASSYPGQGAVRGYT
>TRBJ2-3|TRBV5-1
ACSPGHPSTDTQY
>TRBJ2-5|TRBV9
ASSGTGEETQY
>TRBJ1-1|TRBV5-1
ASSPTDNTEAF
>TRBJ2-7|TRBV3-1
ASSQTGREQY
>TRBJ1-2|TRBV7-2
ASSLAREMGGYT
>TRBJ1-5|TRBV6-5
ASSFKEDQPQH
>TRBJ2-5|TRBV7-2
ASSMPTSGAETQY
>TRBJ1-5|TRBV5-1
ASSPRGGSYNQPQH
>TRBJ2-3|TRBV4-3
ASSQPLEGTQY
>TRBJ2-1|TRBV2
ASSPWSPYNEQF
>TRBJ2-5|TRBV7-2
ASSLFLVQETQY
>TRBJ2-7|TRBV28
ASSTRTGVILREQY
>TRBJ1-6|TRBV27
ASSQRWTGGTVNSPLH
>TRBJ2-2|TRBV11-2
ASSLALFAGGNGELF
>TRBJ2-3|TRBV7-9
ASSSPGGNTDTQY
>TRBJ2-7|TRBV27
ASSYKAGGAYEQY
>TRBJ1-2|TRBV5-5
ASSRDRDYGYT
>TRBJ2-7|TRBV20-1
SARVAGSYYEQY
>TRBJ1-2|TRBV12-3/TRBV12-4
ASSLRVDGYT
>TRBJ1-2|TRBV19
ATEGQGYGYT
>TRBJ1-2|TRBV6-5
ASSYSGGSYGYT
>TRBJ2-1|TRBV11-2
ASSFGRGYGEQF
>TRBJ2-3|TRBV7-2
ASRRDLADTQY
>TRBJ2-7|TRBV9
ASSVGRASSYEQY
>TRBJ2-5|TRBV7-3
ASSAGIQETQY
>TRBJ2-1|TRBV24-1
ATGGTPNEQF
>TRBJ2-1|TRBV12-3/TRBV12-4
ASSTTSGGAEYFYNEQF
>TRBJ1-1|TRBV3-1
ASSQVPPEAF
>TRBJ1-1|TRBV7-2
ASSLTGTANTEAF
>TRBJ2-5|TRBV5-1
ASSVQGQETQY